One sample yielded the 29 T cell receptor beta chains listed below, sequenced in a study of blood T cell repertoires in COVID-19. Only in-frame clones appear in the TCRdb table, and some are missing; sequencing was by immunoSEQ multiplex PCR. This table holds roughly 66,000 clones, 91% found once. Sequencing was carried out using peripheral blood. Receptors originate from a human donor in a cohort sampled during active COVID-19.

This clone was observed a few times. The gene calls are TRBV9 and TRBJ1-2; 7 bases match TRBD1. V lost 4 bases and J lost 6; bases outside the gene matches: 12. The germline CDR1 and CDR2 sequences are SGDLS and YYNGEE. This CDR3 has 15 residues. The CDR3 spells CASSPEDRVWHGYTF. DNA for the CDR3: TGTGCCAGCAGCCCAGAAGACAGGGTTTGGCATGGCTACACCTTC.

The gene calls are TRBV9 and TRBJ1-4, with D maybe TRBD1 (6 bases). Trimming pared 0 bases from V and 6 bases from J, leaving 9 bases between. The CDR3 runs 14 residues. Germline V gene data show CDR1 as SGDLS and CDR2 as YYNGEE. CDR3 in amino acids: CASSVGGQDEKLFF. CDR3 DNA sequence: TGTGCCAGCAGCGTAGGGGGGCAGGATGAAAAACTGTTTTTT.

This clone was observed once. This sequence joins TRBV3-1 (or the pseudogene TRBV3-2) and TRBJ2-2, with TRBD1 matching 7 bases. Germline CDR1 is LGHDT and CDR2 is YNNKEL (reference sequence). V gave up 1 base and J gave up 5 bases; unmatched junction bases: 4. This CDR3 region has 15 residues. In nucleotides, the CDR3 is TGTGCCAGCAGCCAAGCGGACAGGATGACCGGGGAGCTGTTTTTT. Residues: CASSQADRMTGELFF.

The J gene is TRBJ1-5, the V gene TRBV6-6; 12 bases map to TRBD1. The trim removed 4 bases at V and 5 bases at J, leaving 6 bases unmatched. CDR3 length: 16 residues. Germline V gene sequence: CDR1 MNHNY, CDR2 SVGAGI (reference sequence). CDR3 in DNA: TGTGCCAGCAGTTCTGGGACAGGGGGCGTCTATCAGCCCCAGCATTTT. Protein: CASSSGTGGVYQPQHF.

The rearrangement uses TRBV28 and TRBJ2-5; D remains ambiguous. The CDR3 sequence is 11 residues long. V shed 5 bases and J shed 5 bases, with 6 bases lying between them. CDR1 is MDHEN, CDR2 SYDVKM, per germline. CDR3 sequence reads: CASSEAETQYF. The CDR3 DNA sequence: TGTGCCAGCAGTGAAGCGGAGACCCAGTACTTC.

The genes are TRBV6-5 and TRBJ1-1; 7 bases line up with TRBD1. Per the germline V gene, CDR1 is MNHEY and CDR2 is SVGAGI. This CDR3 is 15 amino acids long. The junction had 6 bases not matched to a gene; V was cut back by 5 bases and J by 0 bases. The CDR3 DNA reads TGTGCCAGCAGTACCTCCGGGACAGTGAACACTGAAGCTTTCTTT. It yields the protein CASSTSGTVNTEAFF.

This clone was seen a handful of times. The gene calls are TRBV4-3 and TRBJ2-7, with a weak D call TRBD2 (6 bases). Per the germline V gene, CDR1 is LGHNA and CDR2 is YSLEER. The CDR3 is 15 residues long. V lost 0 bases and J lost 3, with 12 bases in between. This chain's CDR3 is CASSQDPRGIYEQYF. Here the CDR3 DNA reads TGCGCCAGCAGCCAAGATCCCCGGGGGATCTACGAGCAGTACTTC.

DNA for the CDR3: TGTGCCAGCAGCGTAGATCGGGGAAACTATGGCTACACCTTC. It yields the protein CASSVDRGNYGYTF. The chain has TRBV9 and TRBJ1-2; no reliable D call. Trimming took 0 bases from V and 2 from J, leaving 8 bases between them. Germline V gene lookup returns CDR1 SGDLS and CDR2 YYNGEE. CDR3 length equals 14 residues.

The genes are TRBV7-2 and TRBJ2-7; the match to TRBD2 covers 9 bases. V lost 3 bases to trimming and J lost 2 bases; unmatched junction nucleotides: 14. The CDR3 is made up of 18 amino acids. The germline gives CDR1 SGHTA, CDR2 FQGNSA. The CDR3 nucleotides read TGTGCCAGCAGCTTCCAGTATGGCGGGGGGGCCAGTACCTACGAGCAGTACTTC. Protein sequence: CASSFQYGGGASTYEQYF.

The V gene is TRBV5-4, the J gene TRBJ1-2; 8 bases match TRBD1. The CDR3 runs to 12 residues. The junction had 6 bases not matched to a gene; V was cut back by 10 bases and J by 4 bases. Germline CDR1 and CDR2: SGHNT and YYREEE (reference sequence). The CDR3 bases are TGTGCCTTCGGACAGGGTGGCTATGGCTACACCTTC. Protein sequence: CAFGQGGYGYTF.

J is TRBJ1-3 and V is TRBV19; D is possibly TRBD1 (6 bases). The CDR3 is 14 residues long. The germline V gene has CDR1 LNHDA and CDR2 SQIVND (reference sequence). V dropped 5 bases and J dropped 6 bases, with 14 bases sitting between them. The chain's CDR3 is CASSAPGASNTIYF. CDR3 DNA: TGTGCCAGTAGTGCCCCAGGGGCATCAAACACCATATATTTT.

This rearrangement joins TRBV19 to TRBJ2-7; 9 bases match TRBD2. Germline V CDR1 and CDR2: LNHDA, SQIVND (reference sequence). This CDR3 has 15 residues. Unmatched junction bases numbered 7, after V lost 3 bases and J lost 4 bases. CDR3 DNA: TGTGCCAGTAGTATCCAAGCGGGGGGTCGATACGAGCAGTACTTC. It encodes CASSIQAGGRYEQYF.

This chain links TRBV28 with TRBJ2-5, with no clear D. This CDR3 has 14 residues. Trimming took 3 bases from V and 3 from J, leaving 11 bases between them. Looked up from germline, CDR1 is MDHEN and CDR2 is SYDVKM. The CDR3 DNA sequence: TGTGCCAGCAGTTTTTTCGGGTTCGAAGAGACCCAGTACTTC. As protein: CASSFFGFEETQYF.

The genes are TRBV3-1 (or the pseudogene TRBV3-2) and TRBJ2-7; 13 bases are a match to TRBD2. Per the germline V gene, CDR1 is LGHDT and CDR2 is YNNKEL (reference sequence). Trimming took 1 base from V and 1 from J; bases not matched to a gene: 4. The CDR3 totals 17 residues. The CDR3 loop reads CASSQGLAGGQSYEQYF. The CDR3 DNA is TGTGCCAGCAGCCAAGGACTAGCGGGGGGCCAGTCCTACGAGCAGTACTTC.

This clone is a singleton in its sample. The gene calls are TRBV29-1 and TRBJ2-3; weak D call: TRBD2 (5 bases). Germline-derived CDR1 and CDR2 are SQVTM and ANQGSEA. The V and J ends lost 7 bases and 2 bases respectively, with 13 bases between them. The CDR3 length is 13 residues. The CDR3 loop reads CSATEDDTDTQYF. In DNA, the CDR3 is TGCAGCGCCACGGAGGACGACACAGATACGCAGTATTTT.

This chain connects TRBV29-1 to TRBJ2-7, with 10 bases fitting TRBD1. V dropped 7 bases and J dropped 0; count of bases not matched to a gene: 3. There are 13 residues in the CDR3. Germline V gene lookup returns CDR1 SQVTM and CDR2 ANQGSEA. CDR3 region: CSARTGGSYEQYF. In nucleotides, the CDR3 is TGCAGCGCCCGGACAGGGGGCTCCTACGAGCAGTACTTC.

The chain couples TRBV4-2 to TRBJ1-1; 7 bases are a match to TRBD1. The germline CDR1 and CDR2 sequences are LGHNA and YNFKEQ. Trimming at V came to 5 bases and at J to 2 bases, leaving 8 bases not matched to a gene. This CDR3 is built from 15 residues. The DNA of the CDR3 is TGTGCCAGCAGCTTTGGACAGGCCTTAAACACTGAAGCTTTCTTT. Residues: CASSFGQALNTEAFF.

This clone was observed a single time. V is TRBV19 and J is TRBJ1-3, with D perhaps matching TRBD1 (6 bases). The CDR3 spans 15 residues. The germline gives CDR1 LNHDA, CDR2 SQIVND (reference sequence). The germline V and J ends were trimmed by 8 bases and 0 bases, with 14 bases remaining between them. Written as DNA, the CDR3 is TGTGCCAGTTCGGACAGACCAAGCTCTGGAAACACCATATATTTT. Protein product: CASSDRPSSGNTIYF.

This chain links TRBV6-5 with TRBJ1-2; 8 nucleotides line up with TRBD1. CDR3 length equals 15 residues. Trimming took 5 bases from V and 6 from J; bases not matched to a gene: 11. Germline lookup yields CDR1 MNHEY and CDR2 SVGAGI. In DNA, the CDR3 is TGTGCCAGCAGTCTTGACAGGGGTACCGTAAATGGCTACACCTTC. Translating it yields CASSLDRGTVNGYTF.

The chain recombines TRBV2 with TRBJ2-6; 8 bases fit TRBD1. The ends lost 6 bases at V and 0 bases at J; junction bases unmatched: 7. The germline gives CDR1 SNHLY, CDR2 FYNNEI. CDR3 length: 17 amino acids. CDR3 region: CASSEGQAYSGANVLTF. CDR3 DNA sequence: TGTGCCAGCAGCGAGGGACAGGCCTACTCTGGGGCCAACGTCCTGACTTTC.

The chain recombines TRBV6-2 or TRBV6-3 with TRBJ2-7; weak D call: TRBD2 (6 bases). Germline-derived CDR1 and CDR2 are MNHEY and SVGEGT. Trimming took 1 base from V and 2 from J, leaving 9 bases between them. There are 14 residues in the CDR3. The CDR3 nucleotides are TGTGCCAGCAGTTACTGGAGGGATACCTACGAGCAGTACTTC. It codes for CASSYWRDTYEQYF.

This sequence joins TRBV5-1 and TRBJ2-1, with 11 positions matching TRBD2. The CDR3 is 13 amino acids. Germline CDR1 reads SGHRS; CDR2 reads YFSETQ. The junction had 0 bases not matched to a gene; V was cut back by 0 bases and J by 10 bases. The CDR3 reads CASSLGTSGEQFF. CDR3 DNA: TGCGCCAGCAGCTTGGGGACTAGCGGGGAGCAGTTCTTC.

The chain employs TRBV29-1 and TRBJ2-7, with 8 bases fitting TRBD1. The V and J ends lost 4 bases and 2 bases, in that order; junction bases with no gene match: 10. This CDR3 is 15 amino acids long. Germline V gives CDR1 SQVTM, CDR2 ANQGSEA. In nucleotides, the CDR3 is TGCAGCGTTGGGTCGACCAAGACAGGGGCCTACGAGCAGTACTTC. Translation gives CSVGSTKTGAYEQYF.

This clone came up once. The chain uses TRBV30 and TRBJ1-1; D gene uncertain. CDR1 is GTSNPN, CDR2 SVGIG, per germline (reference sequence). V lost 4 bases, J lost 2 bases, and 14 bases lay in between. CDR3 length: 14 residues. The CDR3 loop reads CAWNREGGNTEAFF. The CDR3 bases are TGTGCCTGGAATCGGGAGGGCGGAAACACTGAAGCTTTCTTT.

Here the CDR3 reads CASSYYDPQRQEAFF. The CDR3 DNA reads as TGTGCCAGCAGTTATTACGACCCCCAGAGACAAGAAGCTTTCTTT. This chain joins TRBV6-6 and TRBJ1-1; D is undetermined. Trimming stripped 3 bases from V and 8 bases from J, with 19 bases between. Germline values: CDR1 MNHNY, CDR2 SVGAGI (reference sequence). This CDR3 is 15 amino acids long.

V usage is TRBV19 and J usage is TRBJ2-3; the match to TRBD2 covers 7 bases. J was trimmed by 2 bases and V by 3 bases; bases with no gene match: 2. The CDR3 sequence is 14 residues long. In germline, CDR1 is LNHDA, CDR2 SQIVND (reference sequence). This CDR3 is CASSITSVTDTQYF. The CDR3 DNA follows: TGTGCCAGTAGTATTACTAGCGTCACAGATACGCAGTATTTT.

The chain uses TRBV7-2 and TRBJ1-1; 9 nucleotides match TRBD1. Germline V lookup: CDR1 SGHTA, CDR2 FQGNSA. J gave up 0 bases and V 5 bases, and 10 bases lay outside the gene matches. The CDR3 covers 17 residues. CDR3 sequence: CASSPAGTGYMNTEAFF. CDR3 DNA: TGTGCCAGCAGCCCAGCCGGGACAGGGTACATGAACACTGAAGCTTTCTTT.

The chain is built from TRBV4-1 and TRBJ2-7, with D maybe TRBD2 (6 bases). The germline gives CDR1 MGHRA, CDR2 YSYEKL. The CDR3 runs to 15 residues. V was clipped by 1 base and J by 2 bases, with 12 bases between them. The CDR3 sequence is CASSQVPGLAYEQYF. The CDR3 DNA follows: TGCGCCAGCAGCCAAGTGCCGGGACTTGCCTACGAGCAGTACTTC.

This clone was counted only a few times. The chain has TRBV19 and TRBJ1-1; 12 nucleotides line up with TRBD1. CDR1 is LNHDA, CDR2 SQIVND, per germline (reference sequence). J gave up 5 bases and V 6 bases, and 7 bases lay outside the gene matches. The CDR3 consists of 15 residues. CDR3 coding DNA: TGTGCCAGTAGCTCCGGGACAGGGGGCACGACTGAAGCTTTCTTT. Translation: CASSSGTGGTTEAFF.